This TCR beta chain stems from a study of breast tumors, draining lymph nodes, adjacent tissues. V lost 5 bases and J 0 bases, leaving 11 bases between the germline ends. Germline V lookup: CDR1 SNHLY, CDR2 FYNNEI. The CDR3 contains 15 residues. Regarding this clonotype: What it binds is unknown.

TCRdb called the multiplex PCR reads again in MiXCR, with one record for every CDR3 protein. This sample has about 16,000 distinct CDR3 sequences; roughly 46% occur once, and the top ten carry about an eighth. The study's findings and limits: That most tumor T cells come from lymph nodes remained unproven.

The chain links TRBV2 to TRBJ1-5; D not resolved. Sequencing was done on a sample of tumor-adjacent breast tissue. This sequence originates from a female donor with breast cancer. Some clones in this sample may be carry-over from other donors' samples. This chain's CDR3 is CASSPLDTSNQPQHF. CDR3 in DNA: TGTGCCAGCAGTCCCTTAGACACTAGCAATCAGCCCCAGCATTTT. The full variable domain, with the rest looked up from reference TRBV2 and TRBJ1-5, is EPEVTQTPSHQVTQMGQEVILRCVPISNHLYFYWYRQILGQKVEFLVSFYNNEISEKSEIFDDQFSVERPDGSNFTLKIRSTKLEDSAMYFCASSPLDTSNQPQHFGDGTRLSIL.